The clone carrying this T cell receptor (beta chain) was counted once. Its specificity is unknown. The entry originates in a study of shared clonotypes between healthy human individuals. Notes on the study in general: Unshared clonotypes carried lower generation probabilities than those common to all four donors. With several donors compared, 4.5% to 6.5% of naive CD4 clonotypes were shared.

Clones were sequenced by immunoSEQ multiplex PCR, and TCRdb holds only the in-frame ones, with some missing. Of roughly 2.1 million clones in the sample, approximately 94% were seen once. CDR3 length: 15 amino acids. Germline CDR1 SEHNR, CDR2 FQNEAQ (reference sequence). Trimming took 1 base from V and 0 from J; bases not matched to a gene: 2. Naive CD8 cells lacked CD45RO, underwent positive selection for CCR7 and left out terminally differentiated effector memory CD45RA+ cells. V and J are TRBV7-9 and TRBJ1-1; TRBD1 aligns across 7 bases. This clonotype was obtained from a man aged 18-30 years in good health. Some clones in this sample may be carry-over from other donors' samples. The sequenced material came from naive CD8+ T cells from PBMCs. The CDR3 nucleotides read TGTGCCAGCAGCTTAGGCAGGGGGTTGAACACTGAAGCTTTCTTT. This encodes CASSLGRGLNTEAFF.